These T cell receptor beta chains were read from a single sample in a study of blood T cell repertoires in COVID-19. The method was immunoSEQ multiplex PCR; TCRdb's version includes in-frame clones alone and lacks a portion of them. The table records approximately 200,000 clones, roughly 77% of them present only once. The sequenced material came from peripheral blood. The receptor set was obtained from a woman between 35 and 50 years old with COVID-19, enrolled during active disease. Both conserved end residues are part of each CDR3. A D gene is named only where the DNA matches it firmly. Only part of the rows carry a size: once, few, many, or a class if the clone is expanded.

>TRBJ2-2|once|TRBD1|TRBV19
TGTGCCAGTAGTGGAGGGACAGGGGATCACACCGGGGAGCTGTTTTTT
CASSGGTGDHTGELFF
>TRBJ2-7|-|TRBD2|TRBV5-1
TGCGCCAGCAGCTCGGGACTAGCGGGCTTCTACGAGCAGTACTTC
CASSSGLAGFYEQYF
>TRBJ2-7|-|TRBD2|TRBV30
TGTGCCTGGAGGGGACTAGCGGGAGCACTTACGTACGAGCAGTACTTC
CAWRGLAGALTYEQYF
>TRBJ1-1|once|TRBD1|TRBV4-1
TGCGCCAGCAGCCTCGGGACAGGGGCCAGCTTT
CASSLGTGASF
>TRBJ1-2|-|TRBD1|TRBV7-8
TGTGCCAGCAGCTCCTCCGGGACAGGGACCTATGGCTACACCTTC
CASSSSGTGTYGYTF
>TRBJ2-1|-|TRBD2|TRBV5-1
TGCGCCAGCGAAAGTTTTCTCTCTAGCGGGGGTGAGCAGTTCTTC
CASESFLSSGGEQFF
>TRBJ1-6|-|TRBD1|TRBV4-2
TGTGCCAGCAGTCGGACAGGGAGTGATAATTCACCCCTCCACTTT
CASSRTGSDNSPLHF
>TRBJ1-2|-|-|TRBV29-1
TGCAGCGCAGAACAGGGTTCGGATGGCTACACCTTC
CSAEQGSDGYTF
>TRBJ1-4|-|-|TRBV7-9
TGTGCCAGCAGCTTATATACAGGTTTTAATGAAAAACTGTTTTTT
CASSLYTGFNEKLFF
>TRBJ1-1|few|-|TRBV19
TGTGCCACCCGAGGGAGGGGGGGCACTGAAGCTTTCTTT
CATRGRGGTEAFF
>TRBJ1-6|-|-|TRBV6-4
TGTGCCAGCAGTGAGACAGATAATTCACCCCTCCACTTT
CASSETDNSPLHF
>TRBJ1-1|-|TRBD1|TRBV15
TGTGCCACCAACCCGGGACAGGGGGAAGGTGAAGCTTTCTTT
CATNPGQGEGEAFF
>TRBJ1-2|-|-|TRBV14
TGTGCCAGCAGCCAAGGCCCGGGGGGGTACTATGGCTACACCTTC
CASSQGPGGYYGYTF
>TRBJ2-1|-|TRBD2|TRBV3-1/TRBV3-2
TGTGCCAGCAGCCAAGAGGGACTAGCGGGGGGCCTAGGATCCCAGTTCTTC
CASSQEGLAGGLGSQFF
>TRBJ1-1|-|-|TRBV5-1
TGCGCCAGCAGCTTGCTACCAGCGGCTGAAGCTTTCTTT
CASSLLPAAEAFF
>TRBJ1-2|many|TRBD1|TRBV4-1
TGCGCCAGCAGCCAAGACAGGGGGCAGAACTATGGCTACACCTTC
CASSQDRGQNYGYTF
>TRBJ2-1|-|-|TRBV4-1
TGCGCCAGCAGCCGTTCTAGCGCGAGCTCCTACAATGAGCAGTTCTTC
CASSRSSASSYNEQFF
>TRBJ2-2|few|TRBD2|TRBV30
TGTGCCTGGAGTGTCAGTAGGACTAGCGCCCCCGGGGAGCTGTTTTTT
CAWSVSRTSAPGELFF
>TRBJ2-2|-|-|TRBV2
TGTGCCAGCAGTGAATTAGGGGTCGCGAACACCGGGGAGCTGTTTTTT
CASSELGVANTGELFF
>TRBJ2-7|-|-|TRBV4-2
TGTGCCAGCAGCCAAGATCTGCCGGACGGGGTTAGCTCCTACGAGCAGTACTTC
CASSQDLPDGVSSYEQYF
>TRBJ1-5|-|-|TRBV6-1
TGTGCCAGCAGTGACGGGTATAGCAATCAGCCCCAGCATTTT
CASSDGYSNQPQHF
>TRBJ2-5|-|-|TRBV10-1
TGCGCCAGCAGTGCGGGACAACAAGAGACCCAGTACTTC
CASSAGQQETQYF
>TRBJ2-2|-|-|TRBV19
TGTGCCACCCGTCGGACTGCGGTCAACACCGGGGAGCTGTTTTTT
CATRRTAVNTGELFF
>TRBJ2-6|-|TRBD1|TRBV18
TGTGCCAGCTCACTACCGGGACAGGCGAATTCTGCTGGGGCCAACGTCCTGACTTTC
CASSLPGQANSAGANVLTF
>TRBJ2-3|-|-|TRBV5-6
TGTGCCAGCAGCTCGACAGGACGGCAGTATTTT
CASSSTGRQYF
>TRBJ1-6|-|TRBD1|TRBV3-1/TRBV3-2
TGTGCCAGCAGCCAAGCTTTTTTGTCCGGGACAGGGACCTATAATTCACCCCTCCACTTT
CASSQAFLSGTGTYNSPLHF
>TRBJ2-1|-|TRBD2|TRBV29-1
TGCAGCGTTGAACAGGGGACTAGCGGTTTTGGGGATGAGCAGTTCTTC
CSVEQGTSGFGDEQFF
>TRBJ1-1|-|TRBD1|TRBV29-1
TGCAGCGTCCGACAGGGGGGTTACGGCGTGGACACTGAAGCTTTCTTT
CSVRQGGYGVDTEAFF
>TRBJ2-1|-|TRBD2|TRBV18
TGTGCCAGCTCACCAGGGCTAGCGGGAGGGACTGAGCAGTTCTTC
CASSPGLAGGTEQFF
>TRBJ1-5|-|-|TRBV21-1
TGTGCCAGCAGCAATAAATATCGGGACAGGGGACCTTATAGCAATCAGCCCCAGCATTTT
CASSNKYRDRGPYSNQPQHF
>TRBJ1-2|-|-|TRBV7-9
TGTGCCAGCAGCCCGGAAGAGGTGGGTGGCTACACCTTC
CASSPEEVGGYTF
>TRBJ1-1|once|TRBD1|TRBV18
TGTGCCAGCTCACCCTACAGGGGGGAAGCTTTCTTT
CASSPYRGEAFF
>TRBJ1-3|once|-|TRBV3-1/TRBV3-2
TGTGCCAGCAGCTACCAGGGGTCTGGAAACACCATATATTTT
CASSYQGSGNTIYF
>TRBJ2-2|-|TRBD1|TRBV9
TGTGCCAGCAGCGTAGTGGGACAGGGCGGCGGGGAGCTGTTTTTT
CASSVVGQGGGELFF
>TRBJ1-2|-|-|TRBV12-3/TRBV12-4
TGTGCCACCCGACAGACGGCTAACTATGGCTACACCTTC
CATRQTANYGYTF
>TRBJ1-3|few|-|TRBV2
TGTGCCAGCTGTAGTGCTGGAAACACCATATATTTT
CASCSAGNTIYF
>TRBJ2-7|-|-|TRBV7-9
TGTGCCAGCAGCAATCATGTGGTAGCCCGAGGCGAGCAGTACTTC
CASSNHVVARGEQYF
>TRBJ2-3|-|TRBD2|TRBV24-1
TGTGCCACCAGTGATCCTCGGCGGGGGGGTACAGATACGCAGTATTTT
CATSDPRRGGTDTQYF
>TRBJ1-5|-|-|TRBV30
TGTGCCTGGAGTTTCAGGGAAGGAGGCAATCAGCCCCAGCATTTT
CAWSFREGGNQPQHF
>TRBJ1-4|-|TRBD1|TRBV6-5
TGTGCCAGCAGACTCCGGGACAGGGTTGAAAAACTGTTTTTT
CASRLRDRVEKLFF
>TRBJ1-3|-|-|TRBV7-2
TGTGCCAGCAGCTTATATGGAAACACCATATATTTT
CASSLYGNTIYF